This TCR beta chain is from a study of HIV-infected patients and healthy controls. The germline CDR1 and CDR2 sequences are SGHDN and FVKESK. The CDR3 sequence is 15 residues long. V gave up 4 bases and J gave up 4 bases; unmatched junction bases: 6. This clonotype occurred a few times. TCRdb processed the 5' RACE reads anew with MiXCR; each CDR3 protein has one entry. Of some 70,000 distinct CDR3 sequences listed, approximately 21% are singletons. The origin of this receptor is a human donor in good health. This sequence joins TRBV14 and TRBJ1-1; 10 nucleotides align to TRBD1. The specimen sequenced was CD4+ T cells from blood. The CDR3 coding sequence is TGTGCCAGCAGCCGGGACAGGGGTCAGAGCACTGAAGCTTTCTTT. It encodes CASSRDRGQSTEAFF. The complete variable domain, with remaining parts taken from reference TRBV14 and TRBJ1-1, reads EAGVTQFPSHSVIEKGQTVTLRCDPISGHDNLYWYRRVMGKEIKFLLHFVKESKQDESGMPNNRFLAERTGGTYSTLKVQPAELEDSGVYFCASSRDRGQSTEAFFGQGTRLTVV.